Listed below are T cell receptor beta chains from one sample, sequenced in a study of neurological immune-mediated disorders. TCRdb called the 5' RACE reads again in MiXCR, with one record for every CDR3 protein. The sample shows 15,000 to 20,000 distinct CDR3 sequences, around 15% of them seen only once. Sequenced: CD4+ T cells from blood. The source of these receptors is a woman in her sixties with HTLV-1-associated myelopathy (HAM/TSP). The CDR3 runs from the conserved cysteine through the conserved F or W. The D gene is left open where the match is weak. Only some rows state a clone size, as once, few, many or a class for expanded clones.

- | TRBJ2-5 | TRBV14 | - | TGTGCCAGCAGCCAAGATCCAGGGCTGGAGACCCAGTACTTC | CASSQDPGLETQYF
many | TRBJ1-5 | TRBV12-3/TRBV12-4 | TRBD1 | TGTGCCAGCAGTCGGGACAGGGGCGGATATAGCAATCAGCCCCAGCATTTT | CASSRDRGGYSNQPQHF
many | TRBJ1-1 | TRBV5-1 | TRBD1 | TGCGCCAGCAGCTTGGGGACAGGGAGTGAAGCTTTCTTT | CASSLGTGSEAFF
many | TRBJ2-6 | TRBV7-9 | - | TGTGCCAGCAGCCGAGGGGGGGGCCGCTCTGGGGCCAACGTCCTGACTTTC | CASSRGGGRSGANVLTF
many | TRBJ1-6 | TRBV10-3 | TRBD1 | TGTGCCATCAGCCAACCTACAGGGGAAGATAATTCACCCCTCCACTTT | CAISQPTGEDNSPLHF
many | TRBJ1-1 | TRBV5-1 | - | TGCGCCAGCAGCTTTAGACCGGAGACTGAAGCTTTCTTT | CASSFRPETEAFF
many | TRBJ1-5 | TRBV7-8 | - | TGTGCCAGCAGCCCTAGGGGGGCTCAGCCCCAGCATTTT | CASSPRGAQPQHF
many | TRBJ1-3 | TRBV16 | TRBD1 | TGTGCCAGCAGCCTTCAGGGGGTAGGAAACACCATATATTTT | CASSLQGVGNTIYF
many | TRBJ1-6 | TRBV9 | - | TGTGCCAGCAGCACACCAACAGGGCATAATTCACCCCTCCACTTT | CASSTPTGHNSPLHF
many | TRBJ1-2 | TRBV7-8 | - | TGTGCCAGCAGCTCTCAACAGGGCTATGGCTACACCTTC | CASSSQQGYGYTF
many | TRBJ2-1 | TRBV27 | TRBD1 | TGTGCCAGCAGTGCGGGACAGGGCAATGAGCAGTTCTTC | CASSAGQGNEQFF
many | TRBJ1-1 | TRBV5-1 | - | TGCGCCAGCAGCTTCCCAGGGTGGAACACTGAAGCTTTCTTT | CASSFPGWNTEAFF
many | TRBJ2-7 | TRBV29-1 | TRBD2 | TGCAGCGTTTGGACTAGCGGGGGACCGCAAGGCGAGCAGTACTTC | CSVWTSGGPQGEQYF
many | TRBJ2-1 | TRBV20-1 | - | TGCAGTGCTAGAGCGGGGGGCGCCTACAATGAGCAGTTCTTC | CSARAGGAYNEQFF
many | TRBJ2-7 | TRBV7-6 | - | TGTGCCAGCAGCTTGACAACCCACCCTTCCTACGAGCAGTACTTC | CASSLTTHPSYEQYF
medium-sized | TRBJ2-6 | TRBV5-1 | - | TGCGCCAGCAGCCCGGACGTGGCAGGGGCCAACGTCCTGACTTTC | CASSPDVAGANVLTF
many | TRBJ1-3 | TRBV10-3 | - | TGTGCCATCGGTGAGCCCCGCTCTGGAAACACCATATATTTT | CAIGEPRSGNTIYF
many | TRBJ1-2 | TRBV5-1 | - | TGCGCCAGCAGCTTGGCGGACAATCTTTATGGCTACACCTTC | CASSLADNLYGYTF
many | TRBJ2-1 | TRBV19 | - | TGTGCCAGTAGTAACAGGCAGGGAGACGGGCAGTTCTTC | CASSNRQGDGQFF
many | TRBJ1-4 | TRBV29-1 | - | TGCAGCGTTGAGGGTGGAGAAAAACTGTTTTTT | CSVEGGEKLFF
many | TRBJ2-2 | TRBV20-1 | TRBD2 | TGCAGTGCCCTTACTAGCGGGGGGGCAACCGGGGAGCTGTTTTTT | CSALTSGGATGELFF
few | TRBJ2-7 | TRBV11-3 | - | TGTGCCAGCAGCTTAGAGACCACCTACGAGCAGTACTTC | CASSLETTYEQYF
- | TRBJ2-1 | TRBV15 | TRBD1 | TGTGCCACCAGCAGAAAGAGGCAGGGGGACAAAGGTGAGCAGTTCTTC | CATSRKRQGDKGEQFF
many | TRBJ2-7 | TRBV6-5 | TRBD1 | TGTGCCAGCAATCACAGGGGTATGCCCTCCTACGAGCAGTACTTC | CASNHRGMPSYEQYF
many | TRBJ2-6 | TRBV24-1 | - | TGTGCCACCAGTGATGTGGGTGGGGCCAACGTCCTGACTTTC | CATSDVGGANVLTF
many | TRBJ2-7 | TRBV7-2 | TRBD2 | TGTGCCAGCAGCTTAGCCTCTAGCGGTTCCTACGAGCAGTACTTC | CASSLASSGSYEQYF
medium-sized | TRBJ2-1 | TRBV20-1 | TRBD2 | TGCAGTGCGGGGGGGACCTCCTACAATGAGCAGTTCTTC | CSAGGTSYNEQFF
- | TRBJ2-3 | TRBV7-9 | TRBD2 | TGTGCCAGCAGCTCTAGCGGGAGCACAGATACGCAGTATTTT | CASSSSGSTDTQYF
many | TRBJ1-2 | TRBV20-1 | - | TGCAGTGCTAGCCCGATGAGCCCCTCGTCGGGCTACACCTTC | CSASPMSPSSGYTF
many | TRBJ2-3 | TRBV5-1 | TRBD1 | TGCGCCACCTTAGACAGGGTCACAGATACGCAGTATTTT | CATLDRVTDTQYF
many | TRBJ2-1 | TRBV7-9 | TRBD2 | TGTGCCTCCGGGGGGGAGCGAGGGACCTACAATGAGCAGTTCTTC | CASGGERGTYNEQFF
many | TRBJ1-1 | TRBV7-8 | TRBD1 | TGTGCCAGCAGCTTATCCCTGACAGGGGGAGTTGGAGACACTGAAGCTTTCTTT | CASSLSLTGGVGDTEAFF
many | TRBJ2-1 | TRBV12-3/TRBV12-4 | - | TGTGCCAGCAGTCGCTCAGATTACAATGAGCAGTTCTTC | CASSRSDYNEQFF
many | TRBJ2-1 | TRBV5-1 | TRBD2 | TGCGCCAGCAGCGGAGGACTAGCGGGTTACAATGAGCAGTTCTTC | CASSGGLAGYNEQFF
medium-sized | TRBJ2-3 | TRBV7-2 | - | TGTGCCAGCAGCTTAGGGGACTACAGGGGAGGTACGCAGTATTTT | CASSLGDYRGGTQYF
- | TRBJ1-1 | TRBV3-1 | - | TGTGTCAGCAGACAACAGCGCACTGAAGCTTTCTTT | CVSRQQRTEAFF
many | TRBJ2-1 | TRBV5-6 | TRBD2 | TGTGCCAGCAGCTTGTTCAGCGGGAGGAACTACAATGAGCAGTTCTTC | CASSLFSGRNYNEQFF
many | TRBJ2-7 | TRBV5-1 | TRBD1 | TGCGCCAGCAGCTTGGAAGGGACAGGGTCCGACGAGCAGTACTTC | CASSLEGTGSDEQYF
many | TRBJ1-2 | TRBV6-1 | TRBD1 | TGTGCCAGCAGCTCACAGGGGGCCAACTATGGCTACACCTTC | CASSSQGANYGYTF
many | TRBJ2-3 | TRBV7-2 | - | TGTGCCAGCAGCTTAGGAGGGGGGGCAGTCACAGATACGCAGTATTTT | CASSLGGGAVTDTQYF
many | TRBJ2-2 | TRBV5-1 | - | TGCGCCAGCAGTACGGGATACACCGGGGAGCTGTTTTTT | CASSTGYTGELFF
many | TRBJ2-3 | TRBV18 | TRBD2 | TGTGCCAGCTCCCCGGCGCTAGCGGGGACTGGCACAGATACGCAGTATTTT | CASSPALAGTGTDTQYF
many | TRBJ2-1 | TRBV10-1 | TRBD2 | TGCGCCAGCAGTTTCGGCGATGGGAGGGGTCGGAATGAGCAGTTCTTC | CASSFGDGRGRNEQFF
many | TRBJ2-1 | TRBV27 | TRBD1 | TGTGCCAGCAGTCTAGAAGACAGGGGATACAATGAGCAGTTCTTC | CASSLEDRGYNEQFF
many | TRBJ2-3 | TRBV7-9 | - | TGTGCCAGCAGCGCGGGACAGACGTCTTTGGATACGCAGTATTTT | CASSAGQTSLDTQYF
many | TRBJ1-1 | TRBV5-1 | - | TGCGCCAGCAGCTTGGTGGCGGGGGGCGACGGAAGCACTGAAGCTTTCTTT | CASSLVAGGDGSTEAFF
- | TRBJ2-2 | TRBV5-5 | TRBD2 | TGTGCCAACACCCTCGTCGGGAGGCGGACCGGGGAGCTGTTTTTT | CANTLVGRRTGELFF
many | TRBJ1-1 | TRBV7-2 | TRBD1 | TGTGCCAGCAGCCCTCGACAGGGCGGAAAGTACACTGAAGCTTTCTTT | CASSPRQGGKYTEAFF